Below are 9 T cell receptor beta chains sequenced from a single sample in a study of T cell responses to AZD1222 COVID-19 vaccine. TCRdb keeps only in-frame clones here, not all; method: immunoSEQ multiplex PCR. The data show approximately 110,000 clones, roughly nine tenths seen once. Sequenced material: peripheral blood, taken on day 0 of AZD1222 vaccination. These TCRs come from an adult in good health.

V gene TRBV7-8 combines with J gene TRBJ2-2; 12 nucleotides align to TRBD2. The CDR3 runs to 18 residues. Germline CDR1 is SGHVS and CDR2 is FQNEAQ. Trimming took 4 bases from V and 1 from J; bases not matched to a gene: 7. CDR3 sequence reads: CASSSRLAGDLNTGELFF. The CDR3 bases are TGTGCCAGCAGCTCAAGACTAGCGGGGGATCTGAACACCGGGGAGCTGTTTTTT.

The V and J genes are TRBV6-2 or TRBV6-3 and TRBJ1-2; a weak D match, TRBD1 (6 bases). CDR1 MNHEY and CDR2 SVGEGT come from the germline V gene. The length of the CDR3 is 13 residues. V was shortened by 2 bases and J by 2 bases, with 6 bases between the two germline ends. In nucleotides, the CDR3 is TGTGCCAGCAGTTACGGACAGAACTATGGCTACACCTTC. Its protein is CASSYGQNYGYTF.

The V call is TRBV9, the J call TRBJ2-1; TRBD1 is a possible D gene (6 bases). The length of the CDR3 is 15 residues. Deletions cut 1 base from V and 7 bases from J, with 15 bases between. Germline V gene data show CDR1 as SGDLS and CDR2 as YYNGEE. This chain's CDR3 is CASSVSTGFRNEQFF. The CDR3 region has the DNA TGTGCCAGCAGCGTATCTACAGGGTTTCGGAATGAGCAGTTCTTC. Supplemented by reference TRBV9 and TRBJ2-1, the full variable domain reads DSGVTQTPKHLITATGQRVTLRCSPRSGDLSVYWYQQSLDQGLQFLIQYYNGEERAKGNILERFSAQQFPDLHSELNLSSLELGDSALYFCASSVSTGFRNEQFFGPGTRLTVL.

This clone was seen a single time. This chain connects TRBV9 to TRBJ2-2; TRBD2 agrees at 9 bases. Germline V gene sequence: CDR1 SGDLS, CDR2 YYNGEE. The CDR3 spans 16 residues. V was clipped by 0 bases and J by 6 bases; unmatched bases: 6. The CDR3 DNA follows: TGTGCCAGCAGCGTAGCGGGGACTAGCCGGGCCGGGGAGCTGTTTTTT. This codes for CASSVAGTSRAGELFF.

This rearrangement joins TRBV6-2 or TRBV6-3 to TRBJ1-2; TRBD1 is a possible D gene (5 bases). This CDR3 has 15 amino acids. Trimming pared 2 bases from V and 2 bases from J, leaving 12 bases between. Looked up from germline, CDR1 is MNHEY and CDR2 is SVGEGT. The CDR3 DNA sequence: TGTGCCAGCAGTTACATTCGACGGGGGAACTATGGCTACACCTTC. Protein sequence: CASSYIRRGNYGYTF.

This clone showed up just once. The chain recombines TRBV7-2 with TRBJ2-5; 14 bases align to TRBD2. The CDR3 covers 18 residues. V was clipped by 5 bases and J by 4 bases; unmatched bases: 12. Germline CDR1 is SGHTA and CDR2 is FQGNSA. CDR3: CASSRTGLAGVQRETQYF. For the CDR3, the DNA is TGTGCCAGCAGCCGTACGGGACTAGCGGGAGTTCAGCGAGAGACCCAGTACTTC.

The chain employs TRBV4-3 and TRBJ2-6; D may be TRBD1 (5 bases). The germline V gene has CDR1 LGHNA and CDR2 YSLEER. This CDR3 has 18 residues. Trimming took off 0 bases at V and 2 bases at J, with 14 bases between the two ends. The CDR3 sequence: CASSQELTQGPGANVLTF. The CDR3 DNA sequence: TGCGCCAGCAGCCAAGAACTGACTCAGGGCCCTGGGGCCAACGTCCTGACTTTC.

The count of this clone is one. The V gene is TRBV10-3, the J gene TRBJ2-5, with D tentatively TRBD1 or TRBD2 (5 bases each). The CDR3 runs to 15 residues. From germline, CDR1 is ENHRY and CDR2 SYGVKD. V was cut by 5 bases and J by 3 bases, with 16 bases left in between. CDR3 bases: TGTGCCATCAGTAGTGGGACGGACCTGAAAGAGACCCAGTACTTC. As protein: CAISSGTDLKETQYF.

The chain combines TRBV9 with TRBJ2-7; TRBD2 agrees at 7 bases. The germline V gene encodes CDR1 SGDLS and CDR2 YYNGEE. J was trimmed by 3 bases and V by 0 bases; bases with no gene match: 6. CDR3 size: 15 residues. CDR3 protein: CASSVAGGGNYEQYF. The CDR3 DNA sequence: TGTGCCAGCAGCGTAGCTGGGGGAGGGAACTACGAGCAGTACTTC.